One sample yielded the 5 T cell receptor beta chains listed below, sequenced in a study of Ad26.COV2.S vaccination and SARS-CoV-2 variants. Regarding treatment: about 20 received Ad26.COV2.S at low or high dose, single or two shots; roughly five received placebo; per-sample allocation not given. Collection of the samples took place on day 63 after the first injection of vaccine or placebo. Sequenced by immunoSEQ multiplex PCR; TCRdb stores in-frame clones only, minus some. The sample has 300,000 to 500,000 clones, roughly nine tenths seen once. The input for sequencing was peripheral blood, taken in a trial of Ad26.COV2.S vaccine versus placebo. The receptor set was obtained from a person between 18 and 65 years old who received the Ad26.COV2.S COVID-19 vaccine or a placebo.

J is TRBJ2-5 and V is TRBV7-7; 7 nucleotides align to TRBD2. The V gene end was trimmed by 5 bases and the J gene end by 2 bases; junction bases not matched to a gene: 8. The CDR3 contains 15 residues. Germline loops: CDR1 SSHAT, CDR2 FNYEAQ (reference sequence). The CDR3 is CASSQNSGGQETQYF. CDR3 in DNA: TGTGCCAGCAGCCAAAATTCCGGGGGGCAAGAGACCCAGTACTTC.

V is TRBV21-1 and J is TRBJ1-5. TRBV21-1 is given as a pseudogene. The CDR3 runs 17 residues. The CDR3 region is CASSKVVASVSRQPQHF. CDR3 coding DNA: TGTGCCAGCAGCAAAGTTGTCGCGTCGGTCTCTCGTCAGCCCCAGCATTTT.

This rearrangement joins TRBV3-1 (or the pseudogene TRBV3-2) to TRBJ2-1; perhaps TRBD1 as D (6 bases). Germline assignment: CDR1 LGHDT and CDR2 YNNKEL (reference sequence). The CDR3 is 14 residues long. V lost 5 bases and J 4 bases, leaving 12 bases between the germline ends. DNA of the CDR3: TGTGCCAGCAGCGCGGACAGAGAGTACAATGAGCAGTTCTTC. This translates into CASSADREYNEQFF.

The rearrangement joins TRBV6-5 to TRBJ1-5; the D is unclear. Germline V gives CDR1 MNHEY, CDR2 SVGAGI. The CDR3 has 14 amino acids. Trimming cost V 4 bases and J 2 bases, with 9 bases left between them. The CDR3 DNA reads as TGTGCCAGCAGTTTAGGAGGCCGCAATCAGCCCCAGCATTTT. This translates into CASSLGGRNQPQHF.

This clone was seen just once. V is TRBV6-5 and J is TRBJ2-2; a weak D match, TRBD1 (6 bases). CDR1 is MNHEY and CDR2 is SVGAGI in the germline V gene. The CDR3 extends over 14 amino acids. V was pared by 4 bases and J by 6 bases, with 12 bases between. This chain's CDR3 is CASSSQGWAGELFF. CDR3 DNA: TGTGCCAGCAGTTCACAGGGCTGGGCCGGGGAGCTGTTTTTT.